The clone carrying this T cell receptor beta chain was detected a few times. Its antigen is currently unknown. The sample belongs to a study of T cell responses to AZD1222 COVID-19 vaccine. Overall study findings and caveats: The breadth and depth of Spike-specific TCRs increased once two AZD1222 doses had been given. Nearly half of spike-specific TCRs reportedly go after variant regions that carry no mutations. Most donors were white British, females outnumbered males, and clonal diversity was possibly underestimated. Sampling that yielded the repertoires occurred only after the peak T cell response.

Sequencing used immunoSEQ multiplex PCR; TCRdb keeps in-frame clones, though not all of them. The repertoire holds about 96,000 clones, with about 89% as singletons. V lost 1 base and J lost 5; bases outside the gene matches: 10. The CDR3 loop spans 16 amino acids. In germline, CDR1 is LGHDT, CDR2 YNNKEL (reference sequence). This receptor was identified in an adult in good health. The V gene is TRBV3-1 (or the pseudogene TRBV3-2), the J gene TRBJ1-2; TRBD1 agrees at 7 bases. The input for sequencing was peripheral blood, taken on day 0 of AZD1222 vaccination. CDR3 sequence reads: CASSQGTTGSSYGYTF. The CDR3 DNA sequence: TGTGCCAGCAGCCAAGGAACGACAGGGTCGTCATATGGCTACACCTTC.